This T cell receptor (beta chain) was observed in a study of neurological immune-mediated disorders. The germline V gene has CDR1 DFQATT and CDR2 SNEGSKA (reference sequence). This CDR3 is built from 13 residues. J gave up 4 bases and V 3 bases, and 4 bases lay outside the gene matches. The study, taken as a whole, reports: Phylogenetic grouping assigned the repertoires of 18 of 34 multiple sclerosis patients to a single related-CDR3 cluster, which may represent a signature. Private repertoires in all groups were suggested, as expanded clones shared no CDR3 amino acid sequences across subjects.

This clonotype has ten or more counts. The antigen is unknown. CD4+ or CD8+ T cells, more than 750,000 per library, were used for sorted libraries. The method for making cDNA was 5'RACE, and it used 10-nucleotide random UMIs. From the 5' RACE reads, TCRdb called clonotypes with MiXCR, one entry per CDR3 protein. The table has around 55,000 distinct CDR3 sequences, 3.5% to 4% seen once. The sequenced sample was CD4+ T cells from blood. The chain combines TRBV20-1 with TRBJ2-5; TRBD2 agrees at 8 bases. This receptor was identified in a woman aged 40-49 years with multiple sclerosis. Written as DNA, the CDR3 is TGCAGTGCTAGCGGGGGGGCCCCAGAGACCCAGTACTTC. As protein: CSASGGAPETQYF.